This T cell receptor beta chain was found in a study of T cells in women clearing cervical HPV infection. V dropped 6 bases and J dropped 8; count of bases not matched to a gene: 5. The V gene's germline CDR1 is SGHAT and CDR2 FQNNGV. The CDR3 length is 14 residues. Study-wide findings and caveats: CIN3+ cases had significantly higher TCR repertoire richness than controls, but evenness did not differ. It is unknown whether associations predate infection; no effector/memory or HPV-specific sorting. Each sample's T-cell count was unknown, possibly confounding richness.

Remarks on this clone: Antigen specificity is unknown. The CDR3 extends 3 residues past the end of the read, so its final part is completed from the germline J gene.

TCRdb's copy holds only in-frame clones and misses some; the assay was immunoSEQ multiplex PCR. This sample's table reports roughly 29,000 clones. The clonotype was recovered from a woman aged 18-69 years with a cervical HPV16 infection that either progressed to CIN3+ or cleared (not recorded which). The chain couples TRBV11-2 to TRBJ2-3; 13 nucleotides agree with TRBD2. Sequencing was performed on blood buffy coat. Incomplete CDR3 DNA: TGTGCCAGCAGACCGACTAGCGGGGGGCCTACG. Its protein is CASRPTSGGPT. In full, the CDR3 is CASRPTSGGPTQYF.